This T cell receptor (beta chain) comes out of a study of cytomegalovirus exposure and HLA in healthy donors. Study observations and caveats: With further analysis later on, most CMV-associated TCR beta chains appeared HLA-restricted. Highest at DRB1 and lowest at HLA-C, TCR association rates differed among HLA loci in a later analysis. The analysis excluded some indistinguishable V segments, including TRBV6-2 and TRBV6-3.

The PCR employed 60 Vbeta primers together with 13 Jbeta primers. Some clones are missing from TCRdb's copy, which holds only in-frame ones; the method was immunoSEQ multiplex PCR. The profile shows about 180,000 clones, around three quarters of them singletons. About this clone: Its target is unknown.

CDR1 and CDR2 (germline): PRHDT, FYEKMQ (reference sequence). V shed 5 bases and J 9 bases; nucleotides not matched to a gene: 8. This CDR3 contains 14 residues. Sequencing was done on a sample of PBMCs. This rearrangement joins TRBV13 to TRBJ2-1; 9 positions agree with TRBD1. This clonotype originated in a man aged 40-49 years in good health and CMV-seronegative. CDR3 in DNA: TGTGCCAGCAGCCGCCGGGACAGGGAATTTGAGCAGTTCTTC. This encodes CASSRRDREFEQFF.